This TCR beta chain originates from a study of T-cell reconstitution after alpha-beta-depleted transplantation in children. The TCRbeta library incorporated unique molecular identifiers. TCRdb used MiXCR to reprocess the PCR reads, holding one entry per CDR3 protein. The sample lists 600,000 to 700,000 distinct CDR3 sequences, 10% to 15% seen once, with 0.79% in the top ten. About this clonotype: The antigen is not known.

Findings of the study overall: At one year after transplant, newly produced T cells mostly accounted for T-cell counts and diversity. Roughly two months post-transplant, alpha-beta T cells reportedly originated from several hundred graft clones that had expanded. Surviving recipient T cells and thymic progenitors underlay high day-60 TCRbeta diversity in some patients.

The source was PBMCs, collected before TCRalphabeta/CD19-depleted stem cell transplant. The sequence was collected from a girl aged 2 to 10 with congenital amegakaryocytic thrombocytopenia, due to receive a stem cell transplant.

CDR3 nucleotide sequence: TGTGCCAGCAGCTTGGTGTCTCGGGAGGCCGACTCCTACAATGAGCAGTTCTTC. Translating gives CASSLVSREADSYNEQFF. The chain couples TRBV5-6 to TRBJ2-1; 7 nucleotides match TRBD2. Germline loops: CDR1 SGHDT, CDR2 YYEEEE. Unmatched junction bases numbered 9, after V lost 0 bases and J lost 0 bases. This CDR3 region has 18 residues.